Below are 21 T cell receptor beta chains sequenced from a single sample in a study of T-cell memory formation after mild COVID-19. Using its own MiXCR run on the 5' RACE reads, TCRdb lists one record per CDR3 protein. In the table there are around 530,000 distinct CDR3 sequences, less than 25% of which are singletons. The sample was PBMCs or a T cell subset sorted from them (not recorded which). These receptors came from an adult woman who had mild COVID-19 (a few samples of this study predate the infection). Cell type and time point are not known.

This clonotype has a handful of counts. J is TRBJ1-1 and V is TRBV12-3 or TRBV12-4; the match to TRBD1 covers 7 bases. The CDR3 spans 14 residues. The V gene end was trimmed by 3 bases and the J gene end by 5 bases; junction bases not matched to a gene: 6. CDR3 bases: TGTGCCAGCAGTTTTGAGGGGGCGCGGACTGAAGCTTTCTTT. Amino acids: CASSFEGARTEAFF.

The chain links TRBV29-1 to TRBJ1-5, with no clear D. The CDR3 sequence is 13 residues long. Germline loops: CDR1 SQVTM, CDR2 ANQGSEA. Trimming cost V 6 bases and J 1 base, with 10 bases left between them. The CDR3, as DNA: TGCAGCGTCCAATCGGGCAGCAATCAGCCCCAGCATTTT. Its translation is CSVQSGSNQPQHF.

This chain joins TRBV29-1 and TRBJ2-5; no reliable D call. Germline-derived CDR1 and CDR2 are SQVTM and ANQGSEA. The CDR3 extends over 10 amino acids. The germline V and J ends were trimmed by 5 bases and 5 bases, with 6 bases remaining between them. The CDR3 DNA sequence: TGCAGCGTTAACGGGGAGACCCAGTACTTC. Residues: CSVNGETQYF.

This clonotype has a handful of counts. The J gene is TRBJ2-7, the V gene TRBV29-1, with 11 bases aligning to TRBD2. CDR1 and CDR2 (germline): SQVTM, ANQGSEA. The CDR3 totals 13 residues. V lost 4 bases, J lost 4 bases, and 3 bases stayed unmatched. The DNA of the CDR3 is TGCAGCGTTGGACTAGCGGGACAATACGAGCAGTACTTC. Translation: CSVGLAGQYEQYF.

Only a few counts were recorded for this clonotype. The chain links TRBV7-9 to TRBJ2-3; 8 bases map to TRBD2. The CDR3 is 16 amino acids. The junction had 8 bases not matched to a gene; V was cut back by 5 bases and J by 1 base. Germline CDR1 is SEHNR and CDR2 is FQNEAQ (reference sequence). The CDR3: CASSARAGVGTDTQYF. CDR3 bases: TGTGCCAGCAGCGCTCGAGCGGGAGTCGGCACAGATACGCAGTATTTT.

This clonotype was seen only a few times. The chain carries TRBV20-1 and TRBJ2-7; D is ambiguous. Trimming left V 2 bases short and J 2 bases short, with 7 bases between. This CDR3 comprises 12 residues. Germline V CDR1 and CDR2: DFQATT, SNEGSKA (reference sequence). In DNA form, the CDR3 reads TGCAGTGCTAGACCCTCTACCTACGAGCAGTACTTC. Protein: CSARPSTYEQYF.

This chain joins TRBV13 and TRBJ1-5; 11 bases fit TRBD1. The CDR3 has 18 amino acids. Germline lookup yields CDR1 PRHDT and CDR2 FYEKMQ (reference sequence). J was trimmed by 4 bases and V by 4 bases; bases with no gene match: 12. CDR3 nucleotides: TGTGCCAGCAGCTATTTGGGACAGGGGGATACTAGGAATCAGCCCCAGCATTTT. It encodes CASSYLGQGDTRNQPQHF.

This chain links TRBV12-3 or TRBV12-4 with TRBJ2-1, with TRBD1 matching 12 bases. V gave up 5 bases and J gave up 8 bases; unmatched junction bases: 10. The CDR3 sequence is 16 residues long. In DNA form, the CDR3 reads TGTGCCAGCAGTGACCGGGACAGGGGGCTTCCGGATGAGCAGTTCTTC. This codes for CASSDRDRGLPDEQFF.

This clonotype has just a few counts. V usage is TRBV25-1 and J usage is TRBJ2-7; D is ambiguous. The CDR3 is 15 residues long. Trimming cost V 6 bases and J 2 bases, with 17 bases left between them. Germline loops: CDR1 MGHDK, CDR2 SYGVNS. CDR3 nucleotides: TGTGCCAGCAGCTCCACACGGGCGCCCACCTACGAGCAGTACTTC. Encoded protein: CASSSTRAPTYEQYF.

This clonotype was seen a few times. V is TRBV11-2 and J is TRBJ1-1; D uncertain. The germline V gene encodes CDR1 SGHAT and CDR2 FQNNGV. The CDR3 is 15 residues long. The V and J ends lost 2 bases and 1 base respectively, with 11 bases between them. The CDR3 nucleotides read TGTGCCAGCAGCTTAACTAGGGCTCCGAACACTGAAGCTTTCTTT. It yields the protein CASSLTRAPNTEAFF.

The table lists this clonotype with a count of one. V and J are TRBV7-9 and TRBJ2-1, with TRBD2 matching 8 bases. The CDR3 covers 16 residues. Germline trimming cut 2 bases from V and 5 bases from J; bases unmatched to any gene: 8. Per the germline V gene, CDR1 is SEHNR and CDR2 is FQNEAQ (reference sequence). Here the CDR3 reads CASSLTGTRRNNEQFF. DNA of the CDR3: TGTGCCAGCAGCTTAACCGGGACTAGAAGGAACAATGAGCAGTTCTTC.

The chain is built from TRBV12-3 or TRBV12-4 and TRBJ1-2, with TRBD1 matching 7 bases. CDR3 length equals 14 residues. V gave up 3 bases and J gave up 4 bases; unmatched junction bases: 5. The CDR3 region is CASSLGQSSYGYTF. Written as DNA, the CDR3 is TGTGCCAGCAGTTTGGGACAGTCCAGCTATGGCTACACCTTC.

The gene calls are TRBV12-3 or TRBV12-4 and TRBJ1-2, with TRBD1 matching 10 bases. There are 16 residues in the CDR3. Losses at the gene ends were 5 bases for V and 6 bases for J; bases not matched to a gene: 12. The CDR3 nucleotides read TGTGCCAGCAGTACCGGGACAGGGGCCTCGGCCAATGGCTACACCTTC. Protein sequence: CASSTGTGASANGYTF.

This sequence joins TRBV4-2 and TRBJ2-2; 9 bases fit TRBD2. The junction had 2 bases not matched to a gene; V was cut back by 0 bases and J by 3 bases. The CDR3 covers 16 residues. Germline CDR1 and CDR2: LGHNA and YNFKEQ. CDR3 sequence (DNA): TGTGCCAGCAGCCAAGAGGGACTAGCCTACACCGGGGAGCTGTTTTTT. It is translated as CASSQEGLAYTGELFF.

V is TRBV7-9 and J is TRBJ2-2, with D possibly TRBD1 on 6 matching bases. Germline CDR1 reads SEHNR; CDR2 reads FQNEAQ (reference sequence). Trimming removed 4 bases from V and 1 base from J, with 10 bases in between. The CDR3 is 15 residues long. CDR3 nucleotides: TGTGCCAGCAGCTCGAGAGGGGGGAACACCGGGGAGCTGTTTTTT. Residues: CASSSRGGNTGELFF.

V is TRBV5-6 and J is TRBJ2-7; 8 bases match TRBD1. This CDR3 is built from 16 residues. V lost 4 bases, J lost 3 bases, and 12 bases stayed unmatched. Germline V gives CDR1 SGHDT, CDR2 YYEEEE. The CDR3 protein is CASSTLGQGADYEQYF. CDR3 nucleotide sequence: TGTGCCAGCAGCACCCTGGGGCAGGGGGCCGACTACGAGCAGTACTTC. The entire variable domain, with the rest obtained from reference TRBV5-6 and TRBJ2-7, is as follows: DAGVTQSPTHLIKTRGQQVTLRCSPKSGHDTVSWYQQALGQGPQFIFQYYEEEERQRGNFPDRFSGHQFPNYSSELNVNALLLGDSALYLCASSTLGQGADYEQYFGPGTRLTVT.

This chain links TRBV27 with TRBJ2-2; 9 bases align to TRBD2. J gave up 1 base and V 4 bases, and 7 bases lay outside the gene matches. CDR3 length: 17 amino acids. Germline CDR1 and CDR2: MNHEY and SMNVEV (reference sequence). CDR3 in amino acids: CASSSISGSGNTGELFF. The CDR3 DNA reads TGTGCCAGCAGTTCCATTAGCGGGAGCGGGAACACCGGGGAGCTGTTTTTT.

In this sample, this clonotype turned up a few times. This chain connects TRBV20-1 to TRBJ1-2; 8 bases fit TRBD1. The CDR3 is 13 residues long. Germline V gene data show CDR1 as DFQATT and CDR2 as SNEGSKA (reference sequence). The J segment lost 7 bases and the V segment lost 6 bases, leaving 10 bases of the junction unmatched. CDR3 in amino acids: CSAPGTGSSGYTF. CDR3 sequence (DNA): TGCAGTGCCCCCGGGACAGGAAGTTCTGGCTACACCTTC.

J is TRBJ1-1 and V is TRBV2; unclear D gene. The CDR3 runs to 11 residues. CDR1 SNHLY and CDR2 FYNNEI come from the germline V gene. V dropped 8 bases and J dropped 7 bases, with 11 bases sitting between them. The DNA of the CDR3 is TGTGCCAGCTCCCCCATGTATGAAGCTTTCTTT. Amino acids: CASSPMYEAFF.

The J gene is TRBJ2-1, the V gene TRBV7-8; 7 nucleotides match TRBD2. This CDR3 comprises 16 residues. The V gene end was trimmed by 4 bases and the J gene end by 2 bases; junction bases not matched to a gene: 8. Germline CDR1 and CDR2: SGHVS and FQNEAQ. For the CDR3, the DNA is TGTGCCAGCAGCTCCCGGTGGAGCGGGGCCTACAATGAGCAGTTCTTC. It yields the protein CASSSRWSGAYNEQFF.

CDR3 region: CASSLLGGLNTEAFF. The DNA of the CDR3 is TGTGCCAGCAGCTTATTGGGGGGCTTGAACACTGAAGCTTTCTTT. This chain connects TRBV7-9 to TRBJ1-1; D possibly corresponds to TRBD1 (6 bases). Germline CDR1 SEHNR, CDR2 FQNEAQ (reference sequence). Trimming took off 2 bases at V and 0 bases at J, with 10 bases between the two ends. The CDR3 consists of 15 residues.